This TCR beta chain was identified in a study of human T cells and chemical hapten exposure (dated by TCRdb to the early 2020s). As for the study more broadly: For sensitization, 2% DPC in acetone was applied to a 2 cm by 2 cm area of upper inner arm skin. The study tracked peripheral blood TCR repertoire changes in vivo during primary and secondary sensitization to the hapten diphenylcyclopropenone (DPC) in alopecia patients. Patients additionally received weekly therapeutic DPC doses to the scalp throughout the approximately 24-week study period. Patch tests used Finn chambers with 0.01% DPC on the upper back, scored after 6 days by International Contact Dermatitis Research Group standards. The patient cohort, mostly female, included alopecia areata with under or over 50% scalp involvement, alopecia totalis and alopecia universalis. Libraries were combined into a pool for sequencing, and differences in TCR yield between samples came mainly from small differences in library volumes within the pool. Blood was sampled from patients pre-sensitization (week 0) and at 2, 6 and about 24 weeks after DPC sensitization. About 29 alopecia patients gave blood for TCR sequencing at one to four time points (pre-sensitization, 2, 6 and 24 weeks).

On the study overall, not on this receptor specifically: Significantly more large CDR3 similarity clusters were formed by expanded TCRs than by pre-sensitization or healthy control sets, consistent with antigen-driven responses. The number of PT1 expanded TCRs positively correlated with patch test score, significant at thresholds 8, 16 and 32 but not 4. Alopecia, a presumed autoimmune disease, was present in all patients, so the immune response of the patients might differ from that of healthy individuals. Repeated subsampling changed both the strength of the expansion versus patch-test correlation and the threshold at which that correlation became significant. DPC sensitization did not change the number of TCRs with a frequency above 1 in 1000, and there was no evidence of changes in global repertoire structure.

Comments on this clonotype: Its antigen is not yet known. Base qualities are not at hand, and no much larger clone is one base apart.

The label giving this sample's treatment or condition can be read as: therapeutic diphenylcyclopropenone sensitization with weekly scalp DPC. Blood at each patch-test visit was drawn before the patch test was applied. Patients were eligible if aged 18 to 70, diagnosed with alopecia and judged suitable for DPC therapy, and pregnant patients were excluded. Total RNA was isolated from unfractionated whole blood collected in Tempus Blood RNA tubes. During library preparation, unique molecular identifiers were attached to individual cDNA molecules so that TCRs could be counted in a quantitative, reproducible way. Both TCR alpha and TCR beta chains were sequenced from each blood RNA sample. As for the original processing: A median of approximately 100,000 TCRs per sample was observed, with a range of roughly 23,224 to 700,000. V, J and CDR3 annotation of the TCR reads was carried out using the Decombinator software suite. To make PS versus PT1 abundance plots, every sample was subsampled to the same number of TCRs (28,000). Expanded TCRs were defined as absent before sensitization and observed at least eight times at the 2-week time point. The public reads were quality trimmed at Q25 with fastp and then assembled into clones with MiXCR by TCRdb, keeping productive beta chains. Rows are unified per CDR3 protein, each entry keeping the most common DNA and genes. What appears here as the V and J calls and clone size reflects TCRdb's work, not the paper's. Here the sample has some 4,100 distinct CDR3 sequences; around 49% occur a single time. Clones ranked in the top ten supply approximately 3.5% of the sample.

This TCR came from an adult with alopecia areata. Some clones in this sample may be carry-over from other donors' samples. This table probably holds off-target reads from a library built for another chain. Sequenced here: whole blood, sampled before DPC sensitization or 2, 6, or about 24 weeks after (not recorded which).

The DNA is as follows: TGTGCCAGCAGCCCTCGCTCCGGGTTCGGTGAGCAGTTCTTC. Translated, it gives CASSPRSGFGEQFF. The chain is encoded by TRBV11-2 joined to TRBJ2-1; confidence is insufficient to name the D gene. CDR3 length: 14 amino acids, cysteine to phenylalanine. Only the CDR3 region is kept as DNA, spanning 42 bases read in frame from base 1. Deletion took 5 bases off V and 9 bases off J, with a span of 17 bases between the germline ends. Reading the germline V gene gives CDR1 SGHAT and CDR2 FQNNGV.